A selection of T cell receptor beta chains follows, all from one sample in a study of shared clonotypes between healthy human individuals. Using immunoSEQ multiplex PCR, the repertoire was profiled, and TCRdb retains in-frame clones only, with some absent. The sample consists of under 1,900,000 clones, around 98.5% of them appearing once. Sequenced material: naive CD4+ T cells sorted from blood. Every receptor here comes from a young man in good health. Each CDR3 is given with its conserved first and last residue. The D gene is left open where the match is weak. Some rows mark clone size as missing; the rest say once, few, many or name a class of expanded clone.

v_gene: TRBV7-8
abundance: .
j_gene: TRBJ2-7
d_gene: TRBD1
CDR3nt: TGTGCCAGCAGCCCGAGACAGGGGGTATCCGAGCAGTACTTC
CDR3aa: CASSPRQGVSEQYF

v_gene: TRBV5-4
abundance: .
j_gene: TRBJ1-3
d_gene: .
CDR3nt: TGTGCCAGCAGTAGACTGGGGGCAGCTGGAAACACCATATATTTT
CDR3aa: CASSRLGAAGNTIYF

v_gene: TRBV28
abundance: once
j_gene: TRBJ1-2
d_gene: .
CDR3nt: TGTGCCAGCAGGGGGGGACGGGGTAACTATGGCTACACCTTC
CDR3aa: CASRGGRGNYGYTF

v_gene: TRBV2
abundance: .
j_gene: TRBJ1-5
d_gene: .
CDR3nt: TGTGCCAGCAGTGATCAGGTCGAACAGCCCCAGCATTTT
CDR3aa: CASSDQVEQPQHF

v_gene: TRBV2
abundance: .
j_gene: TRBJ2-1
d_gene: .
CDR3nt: TGTGCCAGCAGTGTCAGGGAGGACAATGAGCAGTTCTTC
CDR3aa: CASSVREDNEQFF

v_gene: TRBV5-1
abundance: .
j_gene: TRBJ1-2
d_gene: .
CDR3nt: TGCGCCAGCAGCTTGGTGACAGCTAACTATGGCTACACCTTC
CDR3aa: CASSLVTANYGYTF

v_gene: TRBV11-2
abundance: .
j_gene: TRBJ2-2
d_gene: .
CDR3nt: TGTGCCAGCAGCTCGTGGACAGACACCGGGGAGCTGTTTTTT
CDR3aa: CASSSWTDTGELFF

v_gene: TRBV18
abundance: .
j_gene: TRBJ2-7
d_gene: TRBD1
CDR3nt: TGTGCCAGCTCACCACCTCGACAGGGAAGCTACGAGCAGTACTTC
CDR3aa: CASSPPRQGSYEQYF

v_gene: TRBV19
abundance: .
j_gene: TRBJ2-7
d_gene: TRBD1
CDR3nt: TGTGCCAGTAGTGTCGACAGGGGGCCAGAAAGCTACGAGCAGTACTTC
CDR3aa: CASSVDRGPESYEQYF

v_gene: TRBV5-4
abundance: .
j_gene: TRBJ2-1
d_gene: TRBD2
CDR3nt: TGTGCCAGCAGCTTGGCGCGGGGGTCCTACAATGAGCAGTTCTTC
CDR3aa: CASSLARGSYNEQFF

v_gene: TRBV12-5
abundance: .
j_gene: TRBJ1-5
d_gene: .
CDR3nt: TGTGCTAGTGGTTTGGCTTTGGGCCCAAACAGGGATCGTCAGCCCCAGCATTTT
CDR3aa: CASGLALGPNRDRQPQHF

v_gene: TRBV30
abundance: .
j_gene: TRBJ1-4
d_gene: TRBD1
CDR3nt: TGTGCCTGGGGACCCCGGGACAGAGAAAAACTGTTTTTT
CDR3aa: CAWGPRDREKLFF

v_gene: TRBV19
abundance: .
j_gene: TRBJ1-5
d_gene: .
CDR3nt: TGTGCCAGTAGTATCGATCCTTGGCAGCCCCAGCATTTT
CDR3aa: CASSIDPWQPQHF

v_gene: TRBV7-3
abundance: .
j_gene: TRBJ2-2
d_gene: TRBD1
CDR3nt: TGTGCCAGCAGCCGGGGACAGGGATGGACCGGGGAGCTGTTTTTT
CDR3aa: CASSRGQGWTGELFF

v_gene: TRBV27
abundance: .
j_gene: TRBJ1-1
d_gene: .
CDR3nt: TGTGCCAGCAGGGTCCGGGAAGGGTTTGTAGCTTTCTTT
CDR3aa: CASRVREGFVAFF

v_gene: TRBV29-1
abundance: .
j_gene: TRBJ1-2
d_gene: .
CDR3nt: TGCAGCGTTGGGGGGGATTCCTATGGCTACACCTTC
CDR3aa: CSVGGDSYGYTF

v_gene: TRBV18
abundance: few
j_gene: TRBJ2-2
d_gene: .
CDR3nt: TGTGCCAGCTCAACGAACACCGGGGAGCTGTTTTTT
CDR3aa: CASSTNTGELFF

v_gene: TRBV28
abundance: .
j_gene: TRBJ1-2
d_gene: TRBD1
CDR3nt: TGTGCCAGCAGTTCATCAGGGACAGCCCTCGGGGGCTACACCTTC
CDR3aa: CASSSSGTALGGYTF

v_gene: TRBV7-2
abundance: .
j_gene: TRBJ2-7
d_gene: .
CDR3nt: TGTGCCAGCAGCCCGTGGGGATACTACGAGCAGTACTTC
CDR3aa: CASSPWGYYEQYF

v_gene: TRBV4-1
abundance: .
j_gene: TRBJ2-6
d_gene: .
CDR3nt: TGCGCCAGCAGCCCATCCGGGGCCAACGTCCTGACTTTC
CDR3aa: CASSPSGANVLTF

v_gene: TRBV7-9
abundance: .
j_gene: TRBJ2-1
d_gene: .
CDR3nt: TGTGCCAGCAGCTTACAGGGGTCTTCCAATGAGCAGTTCTTC
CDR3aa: CASSLQGSSNEQFF

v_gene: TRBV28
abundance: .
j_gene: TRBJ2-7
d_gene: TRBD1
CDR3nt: TGTGCCAGCAGACCCGGGACAGGGCCATGGGAGCAGTACTTC
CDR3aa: CASRPGTGPWEQYF

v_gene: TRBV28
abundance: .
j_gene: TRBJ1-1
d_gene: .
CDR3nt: TGTGCCGCAGCCCAGGGGTACACTGAAGCTTTCTTT
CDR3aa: CAAAQGYTEAFF

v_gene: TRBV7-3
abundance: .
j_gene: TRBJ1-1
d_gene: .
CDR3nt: TGTGCCAGCAGCTTAATTTCAGCCCTGAACACTGAAGCTTTCTTT
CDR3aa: CASSLISALNTEAFF

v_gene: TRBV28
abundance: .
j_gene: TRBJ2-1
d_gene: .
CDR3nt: TGTGCCAGCAGCAAGTCCGGGGAGCAGTTCTTC
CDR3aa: CASSKSGEQFF

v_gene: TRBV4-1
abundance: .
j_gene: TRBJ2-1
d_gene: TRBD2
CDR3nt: TGCGCCAGCAGCCAATCAGGACTAGCGGGGGGGAGTAACAATGAGCAGTTCTTC
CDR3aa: CASSQSGLAGGSNNEQFF

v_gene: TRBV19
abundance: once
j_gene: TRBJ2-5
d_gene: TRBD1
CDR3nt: TGTGCCAGTAGTCCTGGACAGGGAAAGACCCAGTACTTC
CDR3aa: CASSPGQGKTQYF

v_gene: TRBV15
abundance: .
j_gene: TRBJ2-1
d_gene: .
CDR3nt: TGTGCCACCAGCAGACGTATCGTGACAGGCCGAAATGTTGGGAATGAGCAGTTCTTC
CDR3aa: CATSRRIVTGRNVGNEQFF

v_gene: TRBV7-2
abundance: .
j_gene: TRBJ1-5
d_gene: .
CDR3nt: TGTGCCAGCAGCCCCAGGTGGAGGGGCCGGGAGCCCCAGCATTTT
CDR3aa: CASSPRWRGREPQHF

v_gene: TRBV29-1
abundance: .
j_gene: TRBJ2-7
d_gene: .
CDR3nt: TGCAGCGTTGATCAGGGTGATCGCGAGCAGTACTTC
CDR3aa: CSVDQGDREQYF

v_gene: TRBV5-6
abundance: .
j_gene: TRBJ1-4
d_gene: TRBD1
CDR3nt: TGTGCCAGCAGGGGAACAGGGGGTGATGAAAAACTGTTTTTT
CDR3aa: CASRGTGGDEKLFF

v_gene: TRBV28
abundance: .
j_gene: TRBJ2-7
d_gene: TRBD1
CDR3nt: TGTGCCAGCCTTGACAGGGTCTCCTACGAGCAGTACTTC
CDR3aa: CASLDRVSYEQYF

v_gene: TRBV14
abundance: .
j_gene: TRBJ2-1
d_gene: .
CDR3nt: TGTGCCAGCAGCGGCAGCGCACCTTACAATGAGCAGTTCTTC
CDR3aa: CASSGSAPYNEQFF

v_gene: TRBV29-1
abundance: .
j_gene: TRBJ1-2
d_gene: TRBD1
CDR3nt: TGCAGCGTCAACCAACAGGGGGCCAAGGGCTACACCTTC
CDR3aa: CSVNQQGAKGYTF

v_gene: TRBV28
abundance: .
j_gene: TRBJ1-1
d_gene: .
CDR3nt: TGTGCCAGCAGAGTCCTACAGGGCACTGAAGCTTTCTTT
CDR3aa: CASRVLQGTEAFF

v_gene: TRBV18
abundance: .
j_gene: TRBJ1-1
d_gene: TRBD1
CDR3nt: TGTGCCAGCTCACCCGGACAGGGGGTCACTGAAGCTTTCTTT
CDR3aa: CASSPGQGVTEAFF

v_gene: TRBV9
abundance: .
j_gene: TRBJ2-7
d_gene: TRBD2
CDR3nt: TGTGCCAGCAGCGATCAGACTAGCGGGATCTACGAGCAGTACTTC
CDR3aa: CASSDQTSGIYEQYF

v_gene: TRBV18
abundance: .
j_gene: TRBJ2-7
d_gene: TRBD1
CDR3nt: TGTGCCAGCTCATCCCCGGGACAGGGGGCCTACGAGCAGTACTTC
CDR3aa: CASSSPGQGAYEQYF

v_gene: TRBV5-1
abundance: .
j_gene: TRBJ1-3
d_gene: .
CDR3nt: TGCGCCAGCAAAAGAGACAGCGGCTCTGGAAACACCATATATTTT
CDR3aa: CASKRDSGSGNTIYF

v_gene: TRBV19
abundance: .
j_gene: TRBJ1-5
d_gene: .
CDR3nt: TGTGCCAGTAGTATGAGGGGCAATAGCAATCAGCCCCAGCATTTT
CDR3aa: CASSMRGNSNQPQHF

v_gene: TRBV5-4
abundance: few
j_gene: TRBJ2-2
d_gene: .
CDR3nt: TGTGCCAGCAGCGACAGGACGACCGGGGAGCTGTTTTTT
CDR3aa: CASSDRTTGELFF

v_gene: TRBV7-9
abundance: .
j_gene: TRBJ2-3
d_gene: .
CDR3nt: TGTATCGGGGGGCGGACAGATACGCAGTATTTT
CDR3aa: CIGGRTDTQYF

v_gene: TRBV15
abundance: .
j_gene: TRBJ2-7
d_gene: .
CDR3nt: TGTGCCACCAGCAGAGGTGTAAGCGAGTCCTACGAGCAGTACTTC
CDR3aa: CATSRGVSESYEQYF

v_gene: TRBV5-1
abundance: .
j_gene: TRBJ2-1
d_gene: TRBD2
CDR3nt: TGCGCCAGCGGAACCGGGACTAGCGAGCAAGTCCCCCAGTTCTTC
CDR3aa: CASGTGTSEQVPQFF